The next 29 T cell receptor beta chains were all read from a single sample in a study of T cell responses to AZD1222 COVID-19 vaccine. Assay: immunoSEQ multiplex PCR; the TCRdb copy retains only in-frame clones and omits some. The top ten clones hold approximately 5% of a sample with fewer than 120,000 clones, over 75% of them seen once. The specimen comprised peripheral blood, sampled on day 0 of AZD1222 vaccination. Source of these receptors: an adult in good health.

The chain employs TRBV5-1 and TRBJ2-3; TRBD2 matches 11 bases. V was clipped by 4 bases and J by 4 bases; unmatched bases: 8. Germline CDR1 is SGHRS and CDR2 is YFSETQ. CDR3 length: 16 residues. The CDR3 DNA sequence: TGCGCCAGCAGCGGGACTAGCGGAGGGGGCTCAGATACGCAGTATTTT. Encoded protein: CASSGTSGGGSDTQYF. Filled out from reference TRBV5-1 and TRBJ2-3, the complete variable domain reads KAGVTQTPRYLIKTRGQQVTLSCSPISGHRSVSWYQQTPGQGLQFLFEYFSETQRNKGNFPGRFSGRQFSNSRSEMNVSTLELGDSALYLCASSGTSGGGSDTQYFGPGTRLTVL.

The chain carries TRBV6-5 and TRBJ2-7, with no clear D. Trimming took 4 bases from V and 7 from J, leaving 8 bases between them. This CDR3 has 11 amino acids. Germline loops: CDR1 MNHEY, CDR2 SVGAGI. For the CDR3, the DNA is TGTGCCAGCAGTTCCCTGAGAGAGCAGTACTTC. Translation gives CASSSLREQYF.

The chain uses TRBV25-1 and TRBJ2-1; tentative D call: TRBD2 (5 bases). This CDR3 spans 13 amino acids. Deletions cut 3 bases from V and 6 bases from J, with 9 bases between. The germline V gene has CDR1 MGHDK and CDR2 SYGVNS. CDR3 in amino acids: CASSEGSLNEQFF. The CDR3 DNA is TGTGCCAGCAGTGAGGGGAGTCTCAATGAGCAGTTCTTC.

This clone came up once. This chain joins TRBV5-1 and TRBJ1-2, with 10 bases that match TRBD1. Germline CDR1 SGHRS, CDR2 YFSETQ. V shed 4 bases and J 8 bases; nucleotides not matched to a gene: 5. The CDR3 is made up of 13 amino acids. The CDR3 nucleotides are TGCGCCAGCAGCACCGGGACAGGGGAAGGCTACACCTTC. Amino acid sequence: CASSTGTGEGYTF.

V is TRBV3-1 (or the pseudogene TRBV3-2) and J is TRBJ1-2, with D uncertain. The germline gives CDR1 LGHDT, CDR2 YNNKEL (reference sequence). This CDR3 contains 15 residues. Trimming took off 0 bases at V and 8 bases at J, with 16 bases between the two ends. The CDR3 DNA reads TGTGCCAGCAGCCAAGATGGGGAGCGGGTGAGAGGCTACACCTTC. Translation gives CASSQDGERVRGYTF.

V is TRBV5-1 and J is TRBJ2-1; no definite D call. The CDR3 covers 15 residues. Trimming shortened V by 0 bases and J by 9 bases, and 16 bases separated the two germline ends. Germline CDR1 and CDR2: SGHRS and YFSETQ. The CDR3 protein is CASSLVPLDGGEQFF. The CDR3 coding sequence is TGCGCCAGCAGCTTGGTTCCTCTTGATGGTGGTGAGCAGTTCTTC.

V is TRBV7-2 and J is TRBJ2-7, with D perhaps given as TRBD1 or TRBD2 (5 bases each). The CDR3 consists of 14 residues. Trimming pared 3 bases from V and 3 bases from J, leaving 12 bases between. Germline CDR1 is SGHTA and CDR2 is FQGNSA. CDR3 DNA sequence: TGTGCCAGCAGCTTTGGGACCGCCTTCTACGAGCAGTACTTC. This gives the protein CASSFGTAFYEQYF.

The CDR3 spells CASSARDRGLKNTEAFF. CDR3 coding DNA: TGTGCCAGCAGCGCGAGGGACAGGGGGCTAAAGAACACTGAAGCTTTCTTT. The J gene is TRBJ1-1, the V gene TRBV9; 12 bases align to TRBD1. The J segment lost 1 base and the V segment lost 3 bases, leaving 7 bases of the junction unmatched. The CDR3 covers 17 residues. Germline V lookup: CDR1 SGDLS, CDR2 YYNGEE.

The chain links TRBV6-2 or TRBV6-3 to TRBJ1-5, with D unresolved. Trimming left V 5 bases short and J 0 bases short, with 11 bases between. The CDR3 is 15 residues long. Germline CDR1 is MNHEY and CDR2 is SVGEGT. The CDR3 DNA follows: TGTGCCAGCAGTCCGCAGGTTTATAGCAATCAGCCCCAGCATTTT. It translates to CASSPQVYSNQPQHF.

This chain joins TRBV28 and TRBJ2-3, with 14 bases aligning to TRBD2. CDR3 length equals 15 residues. With V trimmed by 6 bases and J by 7 bases, 6 bases remained unmatched. Germline-derived CDR1 and CDR2 are MDHEN and SYDVKM. In DNA form, the CDR3 reads TGTGCCAGCAGAATCGGGACTAGCGGGAGAAATACGCAGTATTTT. Encoded protein: CASRIGTSGRNTQYF.

V gene TRBV18 combines with J gene TRBJ1-5; D ambiguous. Germline CDR1 KGHSH, CDR2 LQKENI. CDR3 length equals 15 residues. Trimming pared 0 bases from V and 1 base from J, leaving 7 bases between. CDR3 sequence (DNA): TGTGCCAGCTCACCACCCGGACCGAGCAATCAGCCCCAGCATTTT. It translates to CASSPPGPSNQPQHF. Using reference TRBV18 and TRBJ1-5 for the parts outside the CDR3, the full variable domain is NAGVMQNPRHLVRRRGQEARLRCSPMKGHSHVYWYRQLPEEGLKFMVYLQKENIIDESGMPKERFSAEFPKEGPSILRIQQVVRGDSAAYFCASSPPGPSNQPQHFGDGTRLSIL.

The genes are TRBV7-3 and TRBJ2-1; 9 nucleotides match TRBD2. Looked up from germline, CDR1 is SGHTA and CDR2 is FQGTGA. J gave up 13 bases and V 5 bases, and 12 bases lay outside the gene matches. The CDR3 length is 14 residues. Here the CDR3 reads CASSPTAAGGPQFF. The CDR3 nucleotides are TGTGCCAGCAGCCCCACAGCAGCGGGGGGCCCTCAGTTCTTC.

This chain connects TRBV4-1 to TRBJ1-2, with a possible D match to TRBD1 (5 bases). From germline, CDR1 is MGHRA and CDR2 YSYEKL. With 0 bases removed from V and 5 bases from J, the gap between germline ends came to 16 bases. The CDR3 spans 16 residues. The CDR3 loop reads CASSQERRDPGYGYTF. CDR3 DNA: TGCGCCAGCAGCCAAGAGAGGCGAGATCCAGGGTATGGCTACACCTTC.

The chain uses TRBV24-1 and TRBJ2-3, with 8 nucleotides matching TRBD1. Germline V CDR1 and CDR2: KGHDR, SFDVKD. V shed 6 bases and J 6 bases; nucleotides not matched to a gene: 7. The CDR3 is 14 amino acids. CDR3 loop: CATSFGQGTDTQYF. Here the CDR3 DNA reads TGTGCCACCAGTTTCGGACAGGGTACCGATACGCAGTATTTT.

This clone was observed a single time. The chain carries TRBV7-9 and TRBJ1-3, with D hard to call. Germline V CDR1 and CDR2: SEHNR, FQNEAQ (reference sequence). V was trimmed by 5 bases and J by 1 base, leaving 12 bases between them. The CDR3 extends over 15 amino acids. CDR3 protein: CASSPSWASGNTIYF. The CDR3 region has the DNA TGTGCCAGCAGCCCGTCTTGGGCTTCTGGAAACACCATATATTTT.

The genes are TRBV9 and TRBJ1-1, with 7 bases aligning to TRBD1. The CDR3 is made up of 14 amino acids. Unmatched junction bases numbered 1, after V lost 0 bases and J lost 2 bases. The germline V gene encodes CDR1 SGDLS and CDR2 YYNGEE. In DNA, the CDR3 is TGTGCCAGCAGCGTAGGACAGGGTAACACTGAAGCTTTCTTT. It is translated as CASSVGQGNTEAFF.

The chain employs TRBV27 and TRBJ2-5, with 8 bases identical to TRBD2. Per germline, CDR1 MNHEY and CDR2 SMNVEV (reference sequence). The CDR3 length is 14 residues. With V trimmed by 5 bases and J by 5 bases, 7 bases remained unmatched. Here the CDR3 DNA reads TGTGCCAGCAGTATGGGACTAGGTGGGGAGACCCAGTACTTC. This translates into CASSMGLGGETQYF.

The chain has TRBV10-2 and TRBJ2-7, with 9 bases matching TRBD2. Germline CDR1 WSHSY, CDR2 SAAADI. With V trimmed by 4 bases and J by 1 base, 2 bases remained unmatched. This CDR3 has 14 amino acids. Written as DNA, the CDR3 is TGCGCCAGCAGTGGGACTAGCGCATCCTACGAGCAGTACTTC. Its protein product is CASSGTSASYEQYF.

The CDR3 reads CASSLISSQNYGYTF. In DNA form, the CDR3 reads TGTGCCAGCAGCCTTATAAGCAGCCAGAACTATGGCTACACCTTC. J is TRBJ1-2 and V is TRBV11-1; D not resolved. Germline V gives CDR1 SGHAT, CDR2 FQDESV (reference sequence). The CDR3 runs to 15 residues. Trimming shortened V by 5 bases and J by 2 bases, and 15 bases separated the two germline ends.

V gene TRBV9 combines with J gene TRBJ2-2, with D perhaps TRBD1 (5 bases). Germline CDR1 reads SGDLS; CDR2 reads YYNGEE. CDR3 length equals 15 residues. V was shortened by 0 bases and J by 6 bases, with 12 bases between the two germline ends. CDR3 nucleotides: TGTGCCAGCAGCGTAGTAAAGGGGCTAGCCGGGGAGCTGTTTTTT. Protein product: CASSVVKGLAGELFF. Based on the CDR3 plus reference TRBV9 and TRBJ2-2, the full variable domain is DSGVTQTPKHLITATGQRVTLRCSPRSGDLSVYWYQQSLDQGLQFLIQYYNGEERAKGNILERFSAQQFPDLHSELNLSSLELGDSALYFCASSVVKGLAGELFFGEGSRLTVL.

V usage is TRBV5-4 and J usage is TRBJ1-1; D not resolved. Trimming pared 4 bases from V and 3 bases from J, leaving 10 bases between. From germline, CDR1 is SGHNT and CDR2 YYREEE (reference sequence). CDR3 length: 13 amino acids. This CDR3 is CASSAGRDTEAFF. CDR3 DNA: TGTGCCAGCAGCGCCGGGAGGGACACTGAAGCTTTCTTT.

The table lists this clone with a few counts. V and J are TRBV5-4 and TRBJ1-1; D gene unclear. Germline CDR1 is SGHNT and CDR2 is YYREEE (reference sequence). The CDR3 totals 14 residues. The ends were cut back, 1 base at V and 1 base at J, with 8 bases in the middle. CDR3 sequence reads: CASSLSPSNTEAFF. DNA for the CDR3: TGTGCCAGCAGCTTGAGCCCTTCGAACACTGAAGCTTTCTTT.

V is TRBV18 and J is TRBJ1-6; D is undetermined. This CDR3 comprises 17 residues. V lost 1 base and J lost 7, with 17 bases in between. Germline assignment: CDR1 KGHSH and CDR2 LQKENI. CDR3 nucleotide sequence: TGTGCCAGCTCACCACGAGGAGAGCTGGCGAGCAATTCACCCCTCCACTTT. Translation: CASSPRGELASNSPLHF.

Ten or more counts support this clone. The chain carries TRBV6-5 and TRBJ1-5, with D unclear. The V gene's germline CDR1 is MNHEY and CDR2 SVGAGI. This CDR3 is built from 13 residues. Trimming cost V 0 bases and J 6 bases, with 6 bases left between them. The CDR3 loop is CASSYSGVQPQHF. DNA of the CDR3: TGTGCCAGCAGTTACTCTGGCGTTCAGCCCCAGCATTTT.

The rearrangement links TRBV5-1 to TRBJ2-7; 8 positions agree with TRBD1. V shed 4 bases and J 3 bases; nucleotides not matched to a gene: 9. This CDR3 has 15 amino acids. Germline V gene lookup returns CDR1 SGHRS and CDR2 YFSETQ. CDR3 in DNA: TGCGCCAGCAGCGTAAACCCGGGACAGGACTACGAGCAGTACTTC. Translating gives CASSVNPGQDYEQYF.

This chain joins TRBV7-2 and TRBJ1-4, with 9 bases fitting TRBD1. The CDR3 is made up of 18 amino acids. CDR1 and CDR2 from the germline V gene are SGHTA and FQGNSA. The J segment lost 6 bases and the V segment lost 1 base, leaving 12 bases of the junction unmatched. The CDR3 here is CASSLVGLQGAGDEKLFF. As DNA, the CDR3 is TGTGCCAGCAGCTTAGTCGGCTTACAGGGGGCCGGGGATGAAAAACTGTTTTTT.

V and J are TRBV5-1 and TRBJ2-7, with a tentative D call TRBD2 (5 bases). The V gene's germline CDR1 is SGHRS and CDR2 YFSETQ. The CDR3 totals 14 residues. Trimming stripped 5 bases from V and 3 bases from J, with 15 bases between. DNA of the CDR3: TGCGCCAGCAGTCCGGACTCTCGGCTCTACGAGCAGTACTTC. Its translation: CASSPDSRLYEQYF.

The rearrangement joins TRBV19 to TRBJ1-1, with D perhaps matching TRBD1 (5 bases). Trimming took 7 bases from V and 7 from J, leaving 19 bases between them. The CDR3 sequence is 14 residues long. The germline gives CDR1 LNHDA, CDR2 SQIVND (reference sequence). The CDR3 nucleotides are TGTGCCAGTATCCCAAACCGGGGGGGAAGTGAAGCTTTCTTT. Amino acids: CASIPNRGGSEAFF.

This clone has more than one count but fewer than ten. This rearrangement joins TRBV7-8 to TRBJ2-2; 9 nucleotides align to TRBD1. Germline CDR1 SGHVS, CDR2 FQNEAQ. This CDR3 spans 12 amino acids. CDR3 coding DNA: TGTATCGGACAGGGGAATGCCGGGGAGCTGTTTTTT. This codes for CIGQGNAGELFF. The variable domain in full, with the rest retrieved from reference TRBV7-8 and TRBJ2-2, is GAGVSQSPRYKVAKRGQDVALRCDPISGHVSLFWYQQALGQGPEFLTYFQNEAQLDKSGLPSDRFFAERPEGSVSTLKIQRTQQEDSAVYLCIGQGNAGELFFGEGSRLTVL.